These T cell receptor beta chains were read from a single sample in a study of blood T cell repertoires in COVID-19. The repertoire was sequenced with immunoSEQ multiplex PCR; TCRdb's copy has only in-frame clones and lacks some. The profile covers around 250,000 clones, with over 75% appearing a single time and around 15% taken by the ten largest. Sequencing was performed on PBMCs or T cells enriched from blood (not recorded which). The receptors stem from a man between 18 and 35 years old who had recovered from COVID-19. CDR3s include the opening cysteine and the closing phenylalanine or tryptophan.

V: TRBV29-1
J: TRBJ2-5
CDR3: CSVVLAAETQYF

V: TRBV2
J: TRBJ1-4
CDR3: CASSENGATNEKLFF

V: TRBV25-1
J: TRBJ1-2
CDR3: CASSARIYGYTF

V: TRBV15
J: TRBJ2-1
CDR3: CATSRAIIAGGPNEQFF

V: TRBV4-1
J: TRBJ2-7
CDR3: CASSLHPGGGAEAYEQYF

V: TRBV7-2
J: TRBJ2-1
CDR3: CASSPTGVGEQFF

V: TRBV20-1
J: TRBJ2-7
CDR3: CSAQNSYEQYF

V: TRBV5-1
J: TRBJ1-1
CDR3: CASSLGRVGVNTEAFF

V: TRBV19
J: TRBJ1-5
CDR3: CASSPRGFSNQPQHF

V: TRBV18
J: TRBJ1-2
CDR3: CASSPTGRDYGYTF

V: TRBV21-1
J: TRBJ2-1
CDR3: CASSMPSAWQGAREQFF

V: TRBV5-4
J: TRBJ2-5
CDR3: CASSDARGGETQYF

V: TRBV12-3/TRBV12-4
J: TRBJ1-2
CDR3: CASSPSRIYGYTF

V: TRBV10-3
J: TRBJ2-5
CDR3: CATRTDKTGETQYF

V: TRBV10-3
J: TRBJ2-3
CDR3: CATNEDNTSTDTQYF

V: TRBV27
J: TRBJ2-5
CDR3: CASSLQGEETQYF

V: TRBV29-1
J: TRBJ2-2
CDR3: CSIDRDTGELFF

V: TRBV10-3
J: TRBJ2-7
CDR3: CAISKEVRGVGEQYF

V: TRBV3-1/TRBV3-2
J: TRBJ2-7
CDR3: CASSQGLQTAEQYF

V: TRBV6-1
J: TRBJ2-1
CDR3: CASSESGGSYNEQFF

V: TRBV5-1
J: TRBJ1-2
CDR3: CASSSRGGGYGYTF

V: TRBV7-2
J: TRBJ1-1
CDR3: CASSLRRQVNTEAFF

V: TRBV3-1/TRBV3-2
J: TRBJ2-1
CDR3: CASSLRLASNEQFF

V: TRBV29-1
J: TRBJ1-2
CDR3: CSVEDRDYGYTF

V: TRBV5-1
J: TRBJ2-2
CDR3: CASRELAGDAGELFF

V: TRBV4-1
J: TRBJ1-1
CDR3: CASSQQGIMNTEAFF

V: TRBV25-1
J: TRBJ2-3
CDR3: CASSGGDNTDTQYF

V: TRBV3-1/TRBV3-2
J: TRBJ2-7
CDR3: CASSQEGGARDEQYF